Listed here are 22 T cell receptor beta chains from one sample, sequenced in a study of T cell repertoires in cytomegalovirus infection. These receptors lack a known antigen. A single record per CDR3 protein comes from TCRdb applying MiXCR to the reads. The sample has about 350,000 distinct CDR3 sequences; approximately 30% are singletons. Source: cultured PBMCs, taken from culture after CMV antigen stimulation. The receptors originated from a human donor in good health (CMV status not recorded). Some clones in this sample may be carry-over from other donors' samples.

The chain carries TRBV7-3 and TRBJ1-1; D might be TRBD1 (5 bases). Deletions cut 0 bases from V and 5 bases from J, with 10 bases between. Germline CDR1 and CDR2: SGHTA and FQGTGA. CDR3 length: 14 residues. CDR3 in amino acids: CASSLTGERTEAFF. The CDR3 DNA sequence: TGTGCCAGCAGCTTAACAGGGGAGCGGACTGAAGCTTTCTTT.

Turning to this clonotype: Sequence at one end of the junction differs from germline and may be a read error. This sequence joins TRBV7-2 and TRBJ2-3; maybe TRBD1 (5 bases). From germline, CDR1 is SGHTA and CDR2 FQGNSA. This CDR3 contains 13 residues. The chain's CDR3 is CASSFQLTETQYF. The CDR3 region has the DNA TGTGCCAGCAGCTTCCAGTTGACAGAAACGCAGTATTTT. The full variable domain, with the rest looked up from reference TRBV7-2 and TRBJ2-3, is GAGVSQSPSNKVTEKGKDVELRCDPISGHTALYWYRQSLGQGLEFLIYFQGNSAPDKSGLPSDRFSAERTGGSVSTLTIQRTQQEDSAVYLCASSFQLTETQYFGPGTRLTVL.

The gene calls are TRBV12-3 or TRBV12-4 and TRBJ2-1, with D perhaps TRBD2 (6 bases). V was shortened by 5 bases and J by 0 bases, with 17 bases between the two germline ends. CDR3 size: 17 residues. The CDR3 DNA reads TGTGCCAGCAGTCCCCCTGGCGGGGTGCGCTCCTACAATGAGCAGTTCTTC. Protein: CASSPPGGVRSYNEQFF.

The table lists this clonotype with a few counts. V gene TRBV10-3 combines with J gene TRBJ2-1; 11 bases line up with TRBD2. The V and J ends lost 8 bases and 6 bases, in that order; junction bases with no gene match: 9. The CDR3 is 15 amino acids. CDR1 is ENHRY and CDR2 is SYGVKD in the germline V gene. For the CDR3, the DNA is TGTGCCATCGCAGGGACTAGCGGAGAACCCAATGAGCAGTTCTTC. It yields the protein CAIAGTSGEPNEQFF.

This clonotype was detected only a few times. The genes are TRBV25-1 and TRBJ2-1; TRBD2 might be the D (6 bases). V was shortened by 4 bases and J by 0 bases, with 16 bases between the two germline ends. The CDR3 has 17 amino acids. The germline V gene has CDR1 MGHDK and CDR2 SYGVNS. The CDR3 region is CASSGNRDSDSYNEQFF. DNA for the CDR3: TGTGCCAGCAGTGGTAACCGGGACTCCGACTCCTACAATGAGCAGTTCTTC.

This clonotype was seen more than once but under ten times. The V call is TRBV7-2, the J call TRBJ1-4; D possibly corresponds to TRBD1 (5 bases). V was pared by 0 bases and J by 5 bases, with 16 bases between. The length of the CDR3 is 17 residues. Per germline, CDR1 SGHTA and CDR2 FQGNSA. For the CDR3, the DNA is TGTGCCAGCAGCTTAGCGGGACCCCTTGGTTCCAATGAAAAACTGTTTTTT. It specifies CASSLAGPLGSNEKLFF.

There are many counts of this clonotype. The V and J genes are TRBV6-5 and TRBJ2-1, with 7 positions matching TRBD2. Germline values: CDR1 MNHEY, CDR2 SVGAGI. The CDR3 totals 15 residues. Losses at the gene ends were 4 bases for V and 2 bases for J; bases not matched to a gene: 5. The DNA for the CDR3 is TGTGCCAGCAGTTTGGTGAGCGGGGCCTACAATGAGCAGTTCTTC. Residues: CASSLVSGAYNEQFF.

This clonotype showed up just a few times. The gene calls are TRBV7-2 and TRBJ2-1, with TRBD2 matching over 8 bases. Germline V gene data show CDR1 as SGHTA and CDR2 as FQGNSA. V was clipped by 2 bases and J by 7 bases; unmatched bases: 4. The CDR3 is 14 residues long. The CDR3 loop reads CASSLLRGRNEQFF. The CDR3 DNA is TGTGCCAGCAGCTTATTACGCGGGAGGAATGAGCAGTTCTTC.

A few counts support this clonotype. The chain recombines TRBV6-1 with TRBJ1-1, with D unresolved. V dropped 6 bases and J dropped 8 bases, with 13 bases sitting between them. The V gene's germline CDR1 is MNHNS and CDR2 SASEGT. This CDR3 has 12 amino acids. The CDR3 nucleotides read TGTGCCAGCAGGGAGGTCTTGCTAGAAGCTTTCTTT. This translates into CASREVLLEAFF.

This clonotype showed up just a few times. The chain is built from TRBV4-1 and TRBJ1-2; D gene uncertain. V gave up 8 bases and J gave up 4 bases, with 23 bases separating them. Germline values: CDR1 MGHRA, CDR2 YSYEKL. This CDR3 region has 16 residues. CDR3 nucleotides: TGCGCCAGCTCAGCGGGAGGTCCGGGCAGTCCCTATGGCTACACCTTC. This encodes CASSAGGPGSPYGYTF.

This clonotype has just a few counts. J is TRBJ1-5 and V is TRBV2, with TRBD1 identical over 7 bases. The CDR3 has 14 amino acids. Germline V gene data show CDR1 as SNHLY and CDR2 as FYNNEI. Trimming removed 4 bases from V and 2 bases from J; junction bases left unmatched: 2. This CDR3 reads CASSGGQGNQPQHF. In DNA form, the CDR3 reads TGTGCCAGCAGTGGTGGACAGGGCAATCAGCCCCAGCATTTT.

CDR3 sequence reads: CASSLNAGNYEQYF. Written as DNA, the CDR3 is TGTGCCAGCAGCTTAAATGCAGGAAACTACGAGCAGTACTTC. This chain links TRBV7-2 with TRBJ2-7; D unclear. CDR3 size: 14 residues. V dropped 2 bases and J dropped 3 bases, with 11 bases sitting between them. The germline V gene encodes CDR1 SGHTA and CDR2 FQGNSA.

This clonotype was observed a handful of times. This chain links TRBV20-1 with TRBJ2-3; D possibly corresponds to TRBD1 (5 bases). The CDR3 runs 15 residues. Germline V CDR1 and CDR2: DFQATT, SNEGSKA (reference sequence). The germline V and J ends were trimmed by 2 bases and 5 bases, with 17 bases remaining between them. CDR3 protein: CSARSGKLSGDTQYF. DNA of the CDR3: TGCAGTGCTAGATCAGGGAAACTATCCGGAGATACGCAGTATTTT.

This clonotype was found many times. This chain joins TRBV7-2 and TRBJ2-1, with a weak D call TRBD1 (6 bases). The V gene lost 5 bases and the J gene lost 0 bases, with 11 bases spanning the gap. CDR1 and CDR2 from the germline V gene are SGHTA and FQGNSA. There are 15 residues in the CDR3. CDR3 protein: CASSIDRTSYNEQFF. DNA for the CDR3: TGTGCCAGCAGCATCGACAGGACCTCCTACAATGAGCAGTTCTTC. The full variable domain, its missing parts supplied by reference TRBV7-2 and TRBJ2-1, is GAGVSQSPSNKVTEKGKDVELRCDPISGHTALYWYRQSLGQGLEFLIYFQGNSAPDKSGLPSDRFSAERTGGSVSTLTIQRTQQEDSAVYLCASSIDRTSYNEQFFGPGTRLTVL.

The chain joins TRBV27 to TRBJ2-5, with TRBD2 identical over 12 bases. With 4 bases clipped from V and 0 bases from J, the junction kept 9 bases outside the gene matches. CDR1 and CDR2 (germline): MNHEY, SMNVEV (reference sequence). The CDR3 consists of 18 residues. The CDR3 coding sequence is TGTGCCAGCAGTTCCTTGAGCCTAGCGGGAGGGAACCAAGAGACCCAGTACTTC. Encoded protein: CASSSLSLAGGNQETQYF.

The chain is built from TRBV5-4 and TRBJ1-1; weak D call: TRBD1 (6 bases). Germline V gene sequence: CDR1 SGHNT, CDR2 YYREEE (reference sequence). There are 15 residues in the CDR3. Between the trimmed V and J ends, which lost 2 bases and 7 bases, there was a span of 18 bases. In DNA form, the CDR3 reads TGTGCCAGCAGCTTCCATCAGTCAGGGGCTGTTGAAGCTTTCTTT. It translates to CASSFHQSGAVEAFF.

This clonotype came up a few times. The rearrangement joins TRBV19 to TRBJ2-1, with 8 bases lining up with TRBD2. The CDR3 has 15 residues. Germline CDR1 reads LNHDA; CDR2 reads SQIVND (reference sequence). After removal of 5 bases from V and 7 bases from J, the junction contained 10 bases not matched to a gene. The CDR3 protein is CASSGLSGMRNEQFF. The CDR3 DNA reads TGTGCCAGTAGTGGGCTTAGCGGGATGCGGAATGAGCAGTTCTTC.

J is TRBJ2-7 and V is TRBV7-6, with unresolved D. Germline values: CDR1 SGHVS, CDR2 FNYEAQ. Trimming removed 6 bases at V and 6 bases at J, with 15 bases between. The CDR3 is made up of 13 amino acids. The CDR3 DNA is TGTGCCAGCAGTGCCGGGCCCTTACGCGAGCAGTACGTC. Amino acids: CASSAGPLREQYV.

The V and J genes are TRBV27 and TRBJ2-2; D gene uncertain. This CDR3 is 14 amino acids long. The germline gives CDR1 MNHEY, CDR2 SMNVEV (reference sequence). Trimming removed 0 bases at V and 3 bases at J, with 5 bases between. For the CDR3, the DNA is TGTGCCAGCAGTTTATCAACGTACACCGGGGAGCTGTTTTTT. This translates into CASSLSTYTGELFF.

Only a few counts were recorded for this clonotype. This chain uses TRBV7-8 with TRBJ2-1; TRBD2 aligns across 7 bases. CDR3 length: 14 residues. Per germline, CDR1 SGHVS and CDR2 FQNEAQ. V dropped 3 bases and J dropped 5; count of bases not matched to a gene: 4. Here the CDR3 DNA reads TGTGCCAGCAGCTTCACCGGGACTAACAATGAGCAGTTCTTC. This sequence encodes CASSFTGTNNEQFF.

This clonotype has just a few counts. This chain links TRBV7-9 with TRBJ2-3; 8 bases agree with TRBD1. Germline V gives CDR1 SEHNR, CDR2 FQNEAQ (reference sequence). This CDR3 region has 15 residues. V lost 5 bases, J lost 4 bases, and 8 bases stayed unmatched. The CDR3 DNA sequence: TGTGCCAGCAGCCGAGCAGGGGGCCAATCAGATACGCAGTATTTT. This gives the protein CASSRAGGQSDTQYF.

Only a few counts were recorded for this clonotype. The chain combines TRBV7-6 with TRBJ2-2; 9 nucleotides line up with TRBD1. Germline CDR1 is SGHVS and CDR2 is FNYEAQ. The CDR3 totals 16 residues. V lost 1 base and J lost 4; bases outside the gene matches: 4. DNA of the CDR3: TGTGCCAGCAGCTTAGGAACAGGGGGCAGCACCGGGGAGCTGTTTTTT. It codes for CASSLGTGGSTGELFF.